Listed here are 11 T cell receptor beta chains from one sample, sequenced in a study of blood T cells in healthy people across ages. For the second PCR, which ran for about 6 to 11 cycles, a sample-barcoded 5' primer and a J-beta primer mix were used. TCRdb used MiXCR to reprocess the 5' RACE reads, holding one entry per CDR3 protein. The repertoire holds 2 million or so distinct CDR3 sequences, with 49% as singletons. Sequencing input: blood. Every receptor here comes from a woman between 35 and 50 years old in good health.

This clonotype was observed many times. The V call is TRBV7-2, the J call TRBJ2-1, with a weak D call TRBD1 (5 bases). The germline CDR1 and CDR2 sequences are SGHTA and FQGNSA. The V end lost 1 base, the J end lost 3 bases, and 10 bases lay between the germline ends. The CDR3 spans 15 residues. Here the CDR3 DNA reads TGTGCCAGCAGCTTAGTTCAGGGCGGCTACAATGAGCAGTTCTTC. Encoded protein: CASSLVQGGYNEQFF.

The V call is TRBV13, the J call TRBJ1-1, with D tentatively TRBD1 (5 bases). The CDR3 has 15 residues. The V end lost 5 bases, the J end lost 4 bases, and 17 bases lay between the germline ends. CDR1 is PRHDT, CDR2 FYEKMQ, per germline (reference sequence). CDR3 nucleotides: TGTGCCAGCAGCACCGGGACTGCTGCGGGCACTGAAGCTTTCTTT. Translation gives CASSTGTAAGTEAFF.

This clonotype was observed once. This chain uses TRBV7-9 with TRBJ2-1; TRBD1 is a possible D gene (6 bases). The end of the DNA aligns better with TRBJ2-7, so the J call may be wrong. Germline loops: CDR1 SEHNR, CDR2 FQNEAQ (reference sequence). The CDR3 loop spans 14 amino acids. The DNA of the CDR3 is TGTGCCAGCAGCTCGGACAGAAGCTACAATGAGCAGTACTTC. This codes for CASSSDRSYNEQYF.

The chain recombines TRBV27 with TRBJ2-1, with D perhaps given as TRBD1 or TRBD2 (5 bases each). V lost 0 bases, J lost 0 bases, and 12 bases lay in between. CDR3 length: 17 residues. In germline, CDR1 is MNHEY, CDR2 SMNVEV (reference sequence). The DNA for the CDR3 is TGTGCCAGCAGTTTATCGCAACGGGGCGGCTCCTACAATGAGCAGTTCTTC. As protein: CASSLSQRGGSYNEQFF.

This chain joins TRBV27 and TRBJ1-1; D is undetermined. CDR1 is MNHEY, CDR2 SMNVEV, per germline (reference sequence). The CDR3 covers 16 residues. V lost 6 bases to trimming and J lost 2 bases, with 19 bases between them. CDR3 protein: CASSPSTRRTNTEAFF. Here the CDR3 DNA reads TGTGCCAGCAGCCCCTCGACAAGGCGAACCAACACTGAAGCTTTCTTT.

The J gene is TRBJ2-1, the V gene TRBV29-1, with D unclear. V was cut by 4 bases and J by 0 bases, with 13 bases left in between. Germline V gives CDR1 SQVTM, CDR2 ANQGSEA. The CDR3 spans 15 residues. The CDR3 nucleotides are TGCAGCGTTGGGTCCGTCGTTAGCTCCTACAATGAGCAGTTCTTC. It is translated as CSVGSVVSSYNEQFF.

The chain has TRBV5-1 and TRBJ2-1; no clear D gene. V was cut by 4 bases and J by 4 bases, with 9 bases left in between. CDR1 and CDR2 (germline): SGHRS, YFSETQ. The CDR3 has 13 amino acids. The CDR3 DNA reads TGCGCCAGCAGCGCTGACGGTTACAATGAGCAGTTCTTC. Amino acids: CASSADGYNEQFF.

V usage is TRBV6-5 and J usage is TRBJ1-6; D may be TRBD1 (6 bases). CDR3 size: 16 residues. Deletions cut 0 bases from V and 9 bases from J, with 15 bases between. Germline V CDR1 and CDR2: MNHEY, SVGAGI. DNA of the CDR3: TGTGCCAGCAGTTACTCGGGGAACAGGGTCGGTTCACCCCTCCACTTT. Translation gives CASSYSGNRVGSPLHF.

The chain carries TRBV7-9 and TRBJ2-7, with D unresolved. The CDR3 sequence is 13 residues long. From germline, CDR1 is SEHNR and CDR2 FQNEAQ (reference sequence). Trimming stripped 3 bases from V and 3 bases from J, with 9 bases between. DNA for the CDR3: TGTGCCAGCAGCTTGGCAGACCACTACGAGCAGTACTTC. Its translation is CASSLADHYEQYF.

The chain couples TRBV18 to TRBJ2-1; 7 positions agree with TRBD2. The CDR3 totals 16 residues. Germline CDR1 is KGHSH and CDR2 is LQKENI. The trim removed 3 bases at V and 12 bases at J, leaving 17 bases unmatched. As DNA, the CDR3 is TGTGCCAGCTCACCTTACTCAGGGAGGGGAGTCACTGGGCAGTTCTTC. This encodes CASSPYSGRGVTGQFF.

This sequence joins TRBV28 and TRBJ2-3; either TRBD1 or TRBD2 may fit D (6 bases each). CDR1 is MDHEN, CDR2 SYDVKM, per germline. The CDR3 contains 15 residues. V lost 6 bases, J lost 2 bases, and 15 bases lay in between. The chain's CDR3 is CASRGGGLYTDTQYF. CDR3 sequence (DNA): TGTGCCAGCAGAGGAGGGGGGCTGTACACAGATACGCAGTATTTT.